The clone carrying this TCR beta chain came up many times. What it recognizes is unknown. TCRdb reanalysed the 5' RACE reads using MiXCR and keeps one entry per CDR3 protein. The sample contains some 250,000 distinct CDR3 sequences, about 3.7% of which appear only once. This entry is derived from a study of T cells after yellow fever vaccination. Overall study results and limits: On re-exposure, the response was weaker but peaked faster, at day 5 versus 15.

This CDR3 is 14 amino acids long. CDR1 MGHRA and CDR2 YSYEKL come from the germline V gene. The J segment lost 7 bases and the V segment lost 6 bases, leaving 10 bases of the junction unmatched. This chain joins TRBV4-1 and TRBJ2-5; 8 bases match TRBD2. The sample in question was PBMCs, obtained 15 days after the yellow fever booster vaccination. The receptor's source is a man aged 18 to 30 who received the YFV17D yellow fever vaccine. The chain's CDR3 is CASSDGTRRLTQYF. CDR3 DNA sequence: TGCGCCAGCAGTGACGGGACTAGAAGGTTGACCCAGTACTTC.